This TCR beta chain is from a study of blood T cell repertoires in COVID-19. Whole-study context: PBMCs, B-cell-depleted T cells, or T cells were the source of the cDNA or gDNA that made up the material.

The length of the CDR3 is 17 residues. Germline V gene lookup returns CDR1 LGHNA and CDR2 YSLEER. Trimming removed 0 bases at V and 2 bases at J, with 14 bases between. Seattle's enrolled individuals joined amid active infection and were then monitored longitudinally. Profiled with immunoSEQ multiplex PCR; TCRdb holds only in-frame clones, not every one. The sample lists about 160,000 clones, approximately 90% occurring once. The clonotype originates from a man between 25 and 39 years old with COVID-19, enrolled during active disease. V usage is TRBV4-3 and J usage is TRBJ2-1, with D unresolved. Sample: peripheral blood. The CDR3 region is CASSQDEYPQPYNEQFF. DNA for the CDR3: TGCGCCAGCAGCCAAGATGAGTACCCACAGCCCTACAATGAGCAGTTCTTC.